Each of the 14 T cell receptor beta chains below was sequenced from the same sample in a study of blood T cell repertoires in COVID-19. Here immunoSEQ multiplex PCR was the method, and the copy in TCRdb shows in-frame clones only, minus some. The sample carries over 110,000 clones, roughly four fifths recorded once. Sequences were obtained from peripheral blood. Source of these receptors: a man older than 75 with acute or convalescent COVID-19.

The chain links TRBV7-2 to TRBJ1-1, with 7 bases matching TRBD1. From germline, CDR1 is SGHTA and CDR2 FQGNSA. The CDR3 extends over 14 amino acids. V gave up 5 bases and J gave up 1 base; unmatched junction bases: 4. The CDR3 nucleotides read TGTGCCAGCAGCGTCGACAGGGCGAACACTGAAGCTTTCTTT. Its translation: CASSVDRANTEAFF. Combining the CDR3 with reference TRBV7-2 and TRBJ1-1 gives the whole variable domain GAGVSQSPSNKVTEKGKDVELRCDPISGHTALYWYRQSLGQGLEFLIYFQGNSAPDKSGLPSDRFSAERTGGSVSTLTIQRTQQEDSAVYLCASSVDRANTEAFFGQGTRLTVV.

The V call is TRBV5-5, the J call TRBJ2-2, with 7 bases lining up with TRBD2. Germline V gives CDR1 SGHKS, CDR2 YYEKEE (reference sequence). The CDR3 has 15 residues. V trimming: 4 bases; J trimming: 2 bases; junction bases outside the gene matches: 5. DNA of the CDR3: TGTGCCAGCAGCCCGCGGGGGAGAAACACCGGGGAGCTGTTTTTT. It is translated as CASSPRGRNTGELFF.

This clone was seen once. The chain employs TRBV7-3 and TRBJ2-3; D not certain. Trimming removed 5 bases at V and 0 bases at J, with 15 bases between. CDR1 and CDR2 (germline): SGHTA, FQGTGA. The CDR3 covers 16 residues. The DNA of the CDR3 is TGTGCCAGCAGCCTTGGCCAGGTTGGGAGCACAGATACGCAGTATTTT. Its protein is CASSLGQVGSTDTQYF.

The chain employs TRBV9 and TRBJ2-2, with 11 bases matching TRBD2. CDR1 and CDR2 (germline): SGDLS, YYNGEE. Trimming at V came to 4 bases and at J to 4 bases, leaving 3 bases not matched to a gene. The CDR3 length is 15 residues. For the CDR3, the DNA is TGTGCCAGCAGCTTTAGCGGGGGGGGCACCGGGGAGCTGTTTTTT. Its protein product is CASSFSGGGTGELFF. The full variable domain, with the rest looked up from reference TRBV9 and TRBJ2-2, is DSGVTQTPKHLITATGQRVTLRCSPRSGDLSVYWYQQSLDQGLQFLIQYYNGEERAKGNILERFSAQQFPDLHSELNLSSLELGDSALYFCASSFSGGGTGELFFGEGSRLTVL.

The chain carries TRBV7-6 and TRBJ2-7; D might be TRBD1 (5 bases). From germline, CDR1 is SGHVS and CDR2 FNYEAQ. V was clipped by 1 base and J by 5 bases, with 15 bases between them. This CDR3 has 15 residues. CDR3 region: CASSLGPWGPHEQYF. CDR3 bases: TGTGCCAGCAGCTTAGGTCCTTGGGGCCCCCACGAGCAGTACTTC.

In regard to this clone: An end of the junction does not agree with germline; a read error may underlie this. The chain links TRBV3-1 (or the pseudogene TRBV3-2) to TRBJ2-5; 8 bases line up with TRBD2. This CDR3 has 12 residues. Germline loops: CDR1 LGHDT, CDR2 YNNKEL (reference sequence). Written as DNA, the CDR3 is TGTGCCAGCAGCCAAAGTAAGGGACTAGAGAACTTC. Its translation is CASSQSKGLENF.

The V gene is TRBV7-9, the J gene TRBJ2-2; TRBD1 aligns across 7 bases. V was clipped by 4 bases and J by 1 base; unmatched bases: 3. Germline V gene sequence: CDR1 SEHNR, CDR2 FQNEAQ (reference sequence). There are 15 residues in the CDR3. The CDR3 sequence is CASSWTGVNTGELFF. The CDR3 region has the DNA TGTGCCAGCAGCTGGACAGGAGTGAACACCGGGGAGCTGTTTTTT.

V and J are TRBV20-1 and TRBJ1-3, with D unresolved. The V and J ends lost 6 bases and 7 bases respectively, with 10 bases between them. CDR1 is DFQATT, CDR2 SNEGSKA, per germline (reference sequence). The CDR3 loop spans 11 amino acids. The CDR3 loop reads CSAGGGNTIYF. CDR3 coding DNA: TGCAGTGCAGGAGGCGGCAACACCATATATTTT.

The chain is built from TRBV9 and TRBJ2-1; 11 nucleotides line up with TRBD1. Germline loops: CDR1 SGDLS, CDR2 YYNGEE. V lost 3 bases and J lost 0; bases outside the gene matches: 11. CDR3 size: 19 residues. CDR3 loop: CASSATGTGGYGSYNEQFF. CDR3 bases: TGTGCCAGCAGCGCAACCGGGACAGGGGGGTACGGCTCCTACAATGAGCAGTTCTTC.

The V gene is TRBV7-9, the J gene TRBJ1-2; 7 nucleotides align to TRBD1. The V segment lost 5 bases and the J segment 5 bases; nucleotides outside the gene matches: 5. The CDR3 runs to 13 residues. Germline-derived CDR1 and CDR2 are SEHNR and FQNEAQ (reference sequence). DNA for the CDR3: TGTGCCAGCAGCCGGGACAGCTGGTATGGCTACACCTTC. Its translation: CASSRDSWYGYTF. Together with reference TRBV7-9 and TRBJ1-2, the CDR3 gives the full variable domain: DTGVSQNPRHKITKRGQNVTFRCDPISEHNRLYWYRQTLGQGPEFLTYFQNEAQLEKSRLLSDRFSAERPKGSFSTLEIQRTEQGDSAMYLCASSRDSWYGYTFGSGTRLTVV.

This sequence joins TRBV9 and TRBJ2-2, with D tentatively TRBD1 (6 bases). The CDR3 is made up of 16 amino acids. Germline CDR1 is SGDLS and CDR2 is YYNGEE. V was trimmed by 2 bases and J by 1 base, leaving 12 bases between them. CDR3 region: CASSVSDRLNTGELFF. Here the CDR3 DNA reads TGTGCCAGCAGCGTTTCTGACAGGTTGAACACCGGGGAGCTGTTTTTT.

The chain links TRBV21-1 to TRBJ1-1; TRBD1 is the table's D call and was not checked against the DNA. TRBV21-1 corresponds to a pseudogene. This CDR3 spans 14 amino acids. The CDR3 sequence is CASRKTGLYTEAFF. The CDR3 DNA is TGTGCCAGCAGGAAAACAGGGTTGTACACTGAAGCTTTCTTT.

J is TRBJ1-5 and V is TRBV7-2; the D is unclear. Per germline, CDR1 SGHTA and CDR2 FQGNSA. This CDR3 has 12 residues. Trimming removed 4 bases from V and 4 bases from J, with 5 bases in between. The CDR3 bases are TGTGCCAGCAGCTCGTATAATCAGCCCCAGCATTTT. Translated: CASSSYNQPQHF.

The chain uses TRBV2 and TRBJ1-2; TRBD1 matches at 10 bases. This CDR3 spans 17 amino acids. CDR1 is SNHLY and CDR2 is FYNNEI in the germline V gene. The V gene end was trimmed by 4 bases and the J gene end by 3 bases; junction bases not matched to a gene: 11. This CDR3 reads CASSGSRDRGPHYGYTF. CDR3 bases: TGTGCCAGCAGTGGGTCCCGGGACAGGGGTCCGCACTATGGCTACACCTTC.